The sample holds a few counts of the clone carrying this T cell receptor (beta chain). Its antigen is undetermined. This specimen belongs to a study of blood T cells in healthy people across ages. This CDR3 region has 14 residues. Germline values: CDR1 DFQATT, CDR2 SNEGSKA (reference sequence). The V end lost 0 bases, the J end lost 0 bases, and 9 bases lay between the germline ends. General observations from the study: Estimates of diversity drawn from one million T cells were considered underestimates. Per million T cells, TCR beta diversity dropped roughly linearly as age increased.

Isolation of PBMCs gave at least 7 million cells per sample. Sample-barcoded 5' priming and a J-beta primer mix drove a second PCR of about 6 to 12 cycles. TCRdb re-called the 5' RACE reads through MiXCR, storing one row per CDR3 protein. This sample has hundreds of thousands of distinct CDR3 sequences, with roughly 50% found just once. This receptor was obtained from a man aged 25-40 years in good health. The specimen sequenced was blood. V gene TRBV20-1 combines with J gene TRBJ2-7, with D maybe TRBD1 (5 bases). CDR3 in amino acids: CSARDQGRSYEQYF. The CDR3 DNA reads TGCAGTGCTAGAGATCAGGGCCGCTCCTACGAGCAGTACTTC.